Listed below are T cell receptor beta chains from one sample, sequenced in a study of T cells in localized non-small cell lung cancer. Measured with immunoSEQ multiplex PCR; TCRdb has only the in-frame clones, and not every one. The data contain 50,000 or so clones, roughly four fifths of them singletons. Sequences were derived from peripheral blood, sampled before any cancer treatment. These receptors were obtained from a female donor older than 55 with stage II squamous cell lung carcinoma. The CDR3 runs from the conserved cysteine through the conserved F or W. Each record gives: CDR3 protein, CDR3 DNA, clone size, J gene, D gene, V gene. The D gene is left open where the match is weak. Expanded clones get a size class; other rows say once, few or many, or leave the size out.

CDR3aa: CSALTSYEQYF
CDR3nt: TGCAGTGCCCTCACCTCTTACGAGCAGTACTTC
abundance: -
j_gene: TRBJ2-7
d_gene: -
v_gene: TRBV20-1

CDR3aa: CASSRALTGEWDYGYTF
CDR3nt: TGTGCCAGCAGCCGGGCCCTTACAGGGGAGTGGGACTATGGCTACACCTTC
abundance: -
j_gene: TRBJ1-2
d_gene: TRBD1
v_gene: TRBV5-6

CDR3aa: CASSLLEGNTEAFF
CDR3nt: TGTGCCAGCAGTTTACTGGAAGGGAACACTGAAGCTTTCTTT
abundance: few
j_gene: TRBJ1-1
d_gene: -
v_gene: TRBV28

CDR3aa: CASTKGGSTGELFF
CDR3nt: TGTGCCAGCACCAAGGGGGGAAGCACCGGGGAGCTGTTTTTT
abundance: few
j_gene: TRBJ2-2
d_gene: -
v_gene: TRBV2

CDR3aa: CASSLRTGGEKLFF
CDR3nt: TGTGCCAGCAGCTTACGGACAGGCGGGGAAAAACTGTTTTTT
abundance: -
j_gene: TRBJ1-4
d_gene: TRBD1
v_gene: TRBV11-1

CDR3aa: CSVEEAGVYGYTF
CDR3nt: TGCAGCGTTGAAGAAGCAGGGGTCTATGGCTACACCTTT
abundance: -
j_gene: TRBJ1-2
d_gene: -
v_gene: TRBV29-1

CDR3aa: CASSSRDRNEQFF
CDR3nt: TGTGCCAGCAGCAGCCGGGACAGAAATGAGCAGTTCTTC
abundance: -
j_gene: TRBJ2-1
d_gene: TRBD1
v_gene: TRBV7-3

CDR3aa: CASSPPETGQGLRRFF
CDR3nt: TGTGCCAGCTCACCACCGGAGACAGGGCAGGGACTACGGAGATTCTTC
abundance: -
j_gene: TRBJ2-1
d_gene: -
v_gene: TRBV18

CDR3aa: CASSLQGRFSEAFF
CDR3nt: TGTGCCAGCAGTCTACAGGGGAGGTTCTCTGAAGCTTTCTTT
abundance: -
j_gene: TRBJ1-1
d_gene: TRBD1
v_gene: TRBV27

CDR3aa: CASSLGTGASNQPQHF
CDR3nt: TGTGCCAGCAGCTTAGGGACAGGGGCAAGTAATCAGCCCCAGCATTTT
abundance: -
j_gene: TRBJ1-5
d_gene: TRBD1
v_gene: TRBV7-8

CDR3aa: CASSAQEMALRPYNEQFF
CDR3nt: TGTGCCAGCTCCGCTCAGGAAATGGCCCTAAGGCCCTACAATGAGCAGTTCTTC
abundance: -
j_gene: TRBJ2-1
d_gene: -
v_gene: TRBV18

CDR3aa: CASSLRGSGLTEAFF
CDR3nt: TGTGCCAGCAGCTTGAGAGGGAGTGGGCTCACTGAAGCTTTCTTT
abundance: -
j_gene: TRBJ1-1
d_gene: -
v_gene: TRBV7-2

CDR3aa: CASSVDISGNTIYF
CDR3nt: TGTGCCAGCTCCGTAGACATCTCTGGAAACACCATATATTTT
abundance: -
j_gene: TRBJ1-3
d_gene: -
v_gene: TRBV18

CDR3aa: CASRIGQGAKYGYTF
CDR3nt: TGTGCCAGTAGGATCGGACAGGGGGCGAAGTATGGCTACACCTTC
abundance: -
j_gene: TRBJ1-2
d_gene: TRBD1
v_gene: TRBV19

CDR3aa: CASSPGTSGGPGDTQYF
CDR3nt: TGCGCCAGCAGCCCCGGGACTAGCGGGGGTCCTGGGGATACGCAGTATTTT
abundance: -
j_gene: TRBJ2-3
d_gene: TRBD2
v_gene: TRBV5-1

CDR3aa: CASSLGGGRGNQPQHF
CDR3nt: TGTGCCAGCAGCTTAGGCGGGGGGCGCGGTAATCAGCCCCAGCATTTT
abundance: few
j_gene: TRBJ1-5
d_gene: -
v_gene: TRBV7-2

CDR3aa: CASSIDRRGAYEQYF
CDR3nt: TGTGCCAGTAGTATAGATCGAAGGGGCGCCTACGAGCAGTACTTC
abundance: once
j_gene: TRBJ2-7
d_gene: -
v_gene: TRBV19

CDR3aa: CASSLGGTGAWEQYF
CDR3nt: TGTGCCAGCAGCCTGGGGGGGACAGGGGCTTGGGAGCAGTACTTC
abundance: -
j_gene: TRBJ2-7
d_gene: TRBD1
v_gene: TRBV25-1

CDR3aa: CSAWAGTEAFF
CDR3nt: TGCAGTGCTTGGGCAGGGACTGAAGCTTTCTTT
abundance: -
j_gene: TRBJ1-1
d_gene: -
v_gene: TRBV20-1

CDR3aa: CASSLIGGIYNEQFF
CDR3nt: TGTGCCAGCAGCTTGATTGGGGGAATCTACAATGAGCAGTTCTTC
abundance: few
j_gene: TRBJ2-1
d_gene: -
v_gene: TRBV5-6

CDR3aa: CASSYRRGGRNEKLFF
CDR3nt: TGTGCCAGCAGTTACCGCAGGGGCGGTCGTAATGAAAAACTGTTTTTT
abundance: few
j_gene: TRBJ1-4
d_gene: -
v_gene: TRBV6-5

CDR3aa: CASSQMTQGGYNEQFF
CDR3nt: TGCGCCAGCAGCCAAATGACCCAGGGCGGCTACAATGAGCAGTTCTTC
abundance: once
j_gene: TRBJ2-1
d_gene: -
v_gene: TRBV4-1

CDR3aa: CASSIAMLRGYTF
CDR3nt: TGTGCCAGTAGTATAGCCATGCTGAGAGGCTACACCTTC
abundance: once
j_gene: TRBJ1-2
d_gene: -
v_gene: TRBV19

CDR3aa: CASLPRGGPNTEAFF
CDR3nt: TGTGCCTCCCTTCCTCGGGGAGGGCCCAACACTGAAGCTTTCTTT
abundance: -
j_gene: TRBJ1-1
d_gene: -
v_gene: TRBV6-5

CDR3aa: CASSFVGGAGGKGGYTF
CDR3nt: TGTGCCAGCAGCTTTGTGGGGGGCGCAGGGGGCAAGGGCGGCTACACCTTC
abundance: once
j_gene: TRBJ1-2
d_gene: TRBD1
v_gene: TRBV7-8

CDR3aa: CASSLPGTYTGELFF
CDR3nt: TGCGCCAGCAGCTTACCGGGGACTTACACCGGGGAGCTGTTTTTT
abundance: -
j_gene: TRBJ2-2
d_gene: -
v_gene: TRBV5-1

CDR3aa: CASSGGANQPQHF
CDR3nt: TGTGCCAGCAGCGGGGGGGCTAATCAGCCCCAGCATTTT
abundance: -
j_gene: TRBJ1-5
d_gene: -
v_gene: TRBV7-3

CDR3aa: CASSLKFGDRNTEAFF
CDR3nt: TGTGCCAGCAGCTTAAAGTTTGGGGATCGGAACACTGAAGCTTTCTTT
abundance: -
j_gene: TRBJ1-1
d_gene: -
v_gene: TRBV11-2

CDR3aa: CASSLRGSYNEQFF
CDR3nt: TGTGCCAGCAGCTTGAGAGGCTCCTACAATGAGCAGTTCTTC
abundance: -
j_gene: TRBJ2-1
d_gene: -
v_gene: TRBV5-4

CDR3aa: CASSAGQGGSSPLHF
CDR3nt: TGCGCCAGCAGCGCCGGACAGGGAGGTAGTTCACCCCTCCACTTT
abundance: -
j_gene: TRBJ1-6
d_gene: TRBD1
v_gene: TRBV5-1

CDR3aa: CASSPIGGDYGYTF
CDR3nt: TGTGCCAGCAGCCCTATAGGGGGCGATTATGGCTACACCTTC
abundance: -
j_gene: TRBJ1-2
d_gene: TRBD1
v_gene: TRBV14

CDR3aa: CASSTQTGNTEAFF
CDR3nt: TGTGCCAGCAGCACCCAGACGGGGAACACTGAAGCTTTCTTT
abundance: -
j_gene: TRBJ1-1
d_gene: -
v_gene: TRBV7-2